This T cell receptor (beta chain) was sequenced in a study of PD-1 blockade in classical Hodgkin lymphoma. Time point in this sample: newly diagnosed, previously untreated cHL patient sample. Negative magnetic selection isolated CD4+ T cells from thawed PBMCs. Researchers used newly diagnosed, untreated classical Hodgkin lymphoma PBMCs for comparison. CDR1 and CDR2 (germline): SGHAT, FQNNGV. V shed 2 bases and J 4 bases; nucleotides not matched to a gene: 10. The CDR3 is made up of 17 amino acids. Sequencing was performed with immunoSEQ multiplex PCR; in TCRdb, only in-frame clones are kept and a portion is missing. The data contain tens of thousands of clones, roughly nine tenths of them singletons.

The chain couples TRBV11-2 to TRBJ2-1, with 8 bases that match TRBD2. The source material was CD4+ T cells from blood. The clonotype comes from a human donor with classical Hodgkin lymphoma. The CDR3 sequence is CASSLSPPTSAYNEQFF. CDR3 coding DNA: TGTGCCAGCAGCTTATCTCCCCCGACTAGCGCTTACAATGAGCAGTTCTTC. The full variable domain, in which reference TRBV11-2 and TRBJ2-1 provide the parts outside the CDR3, is EAGVAQSPRYKIIEKRQSVAFWCNPISGHATLYWYQQILGQGPKLLIQFQNNGVVDDSQLPKDRFSAERLKGVDSTLKIQPAKLEDSAVYLCASSLSPPTSAYNEQFFGPGTRLTVL.